These 26 T cell receptor beta chains originate from one sample sequenced in a study of memory CD4+ T cells and cytomegalovirus serostatus. Single viable CD3+CD4+CD8-CD45RO+ cells were sorted as the memory CD4+ T cells. The table came from immunoSEQ multiplex PCR; TCRdb's copy has only in-frame clones and leaves some out. The sample contains approximately 61,000 clones, over 70% of which appear only once. The sequencing sample was made of memory CD4+ T cells from blood. The receptors come from an adult in good health and CMV-seronegative. Some clones in this sample may be carry-over from other donors' samples.

J is TRBJ2-7 and V is TRBV6-1, with 8 bases lining up with TRBD1. CDR1 is MNHNS and CDR2 is SASEGT in the germline V gene. V was pared by 10 bases and J by 6 bases, with 17 bases of the junction left unmatched. This CDR3 is built from 15 residues. The CDR3: CATSQAGGPSAEQYF. CDR3 in DNA: TGTGCCACCTCACAAGCAGGGGGCCCCTCGGCCGAGCAGTACTTC.

The rearrangement joins TRBV7-2 to TRBJ2-5; D gene uncertain. V lost 2 bases to trimming and J lost 5 bases, with 12 bases between them. The CDR3 length is 14 residues. CDR1 and CDR2 (germline): SGHTA, FQGNSA. For the CDR3, the DNA is TGTGCCAGCAGCTTACAGGCGGCAGAGGAGACCCAGTACTTC. It codes for CASSLQAAEETQYF.

The J gene is TRBJ2-3, the V gene TRBV28, with unresolved D. Germline V gene data show CDR1 as MDHEN and CDR2 as SYDVKM. The CDR3 has 11 residues. Trimming pared 8 bases from V and 2 bases from J, leaving 5 bases between. Written as DNA, the CDR3 is TGTGCCAGCCTTTACACAGATACGCAGTATTTT. It translates to CASLYTDTQYF.

The chain carries TRBV13 and TRBJ1-1; D unresolved. The germline V gene encodes CDR1 PRHDT and CDR2 FYEKMQ (reference sequence). CDR3 size: 16 residues. The V and J ends lost 1 base and 9 bases respectively, with 21 bases between them. As DNA, the CDR3 is TGTGCCAGCAGCTTAGTGTGGGGAAGGAAATCTCAAAAAGCTTTCTTT. It specifies CASSLVWGRKSQKAFF.

This clone showed up just once. This chain connects TRBV5-1 to TRBJ2-1; 11 bases align to TRBD2. The CDR3 length is 16 residues. The V segment lost 4 bases and the J segment 9 bases; nucleotides outside the gene matches: 12. Germline V gene sequence: CDR1 SGHRS, CDR2 YFSETQ. The chain's CDR3 is CASSPMVGLAGGEQFF. Here the CDR3 DNA reads TGCGCCAGCAGCCCAATGGTTGGGCTAGCGGGAGGTGAGCAGTTCTTC.

V and J are TRBV4-1 and TRBJ1-6; no reliable D call. V lost 1 base, J lost 10 bases, and 14 bases lay in between. This CDR3 comprises 15 residues. The germline V gene encodes CDR1 MGHRA and CDR2 YSYEKL. The CDR3 spells CASSQGSGLVSPLHF. The CDR3 DNA follows: TGCGCCAGCAGCCAAGGGTCCGGGTTGGTCTCACCCCTCCACTTT.

This rearrangement joins TRBV30 to TRBJ2-2; D possibly corresponds to TRBD1 (5 bases). This CDR3 spans 13 amino acids. V was cut by 3 bases and J by 2 bases, with 7 bases left in between. Per germline, CDR1 GTSNPN and CDR2 SVGIG (reference sequence). The CDR3 nucleotides are TGTGCCTGGAGCAGGGTAAACACCGGGGAGCTGTTTTTT. As protein: CAWSRVNTGELFF.

The chain couples TRBV9 to TRBJ1-3; D uncertain. Looked up from germline, CDR1 is SGDLS and CDR2 is YYNGEE. This CDR3 has 13 amino acids. Trimming pared 2 bases from V and 4 bases from J, leaving 7 bases between. CDR3 region: CASSVPQGNTIYF. The CDR3 nucleotides are TGTGCCAGCAGCGTTCCCCAGGGAAACACCATATATTTT.

The V gene is TRBV13, the J gene TRBJ1-5; no reliable D call. There are 14 residues in the CDR3. V lost 0 bases and J 1 base, leaving 4 bases between the germline ends. CDR1 and CDR2 from the germline V gene are PRHDT and FYEKMQ (reference sequence). The CDR3 loop reads CASSLGGSNQPQHF. DNA for the CDR3: TGTGCCAGCAGCTTAGGGGGAAGCAATCAGCCCCAGCATTTT.

The rearrangement uses TRBV4-3 and TRBJ2-7, with TRBD1 matching over 8 bases. Germline V gene lookup returns CDR1 LGHNA and CDR2 YSLEER. J lost 0 bases, V lost 2 bases, and 9 bases had no gene match. The CDR3 is 17 amino acids. This CDR3 reads CASSQQTGTGNSYEQYF. In DNA, the CDR3 is TGCGCCAGCAGCCAACAGACTGGGACAGGCAACTCCTACGAGCAGTACTTC.

The V gene is TRBV6-4, the J gene TRBJ2-7; D uncertain. Trimming removed 2 bases from V and 2 bases from J, with 22 bases in between. Germline CDR1 and CDR2: MRHNA and SNTAGT. This CDR3 contains 18 residues. The CDR3 DNA reads TGTGCCAGCAGTGACAATGGTATCGGTCATCTGGAAGCCTACGAGCAGTACTTC. Its translation: CASSDNGIGHLEAYEQYF.

The chain is built from TRBV29-1 and TRBJ1-2; TRBD1 matches at 8 bases. Germline assignment: CDR1 SQVTM and CDR2 ANQGSEA. The CDR3 consists of 13 residues. V trimming: 7 bases; J trimming: 4 bases; junction bases outside the gene matches: 8. The CDR3 DNA reads TGCAGCGCGACTGGACAGGGACGCTATGGCTACACCTTC. This codes for CSATGQGRYGYTF.

About this clone itself: Other DNA sequences in this specimen translate into the identical CDR3. The chain links TRBV5-1 to TRBJ2-6; the D is unclear. The CDR3 runs to 14 residues. Germline CDR1 SGHRS, CDR2 YFSETQ. V was pared by 5 bases and J by 0 bases, with 6 bases between. This CDR3 reads CASRDSSGANVLTF. DNA for the CDR3: TGCGCCAGCAGAGATAGCTCTGGGGCCAACGTCCTGACTTTC.

This clone showed up just a few times. The chain couples TRBV19 to TRBJ1-2; no definite D call. Germline lookup yields CDR1 LNHDA and CDR2 SQIVND (reference sequence). CDR3 length equals 13 residues. Trimming stripped 5 bases from V and 4 bases from J, with 11 bases between. CDR3 nucleotide sequence: TGTGCCAGTAGTCAGGTGACAAGCTATGGCTACACCTTC. Translated: CASSQVTSYGYTF.

V gene TRBV4-2 combines with J gene TRBJ2-1, with TRBD2 matching over 12 bases. Per the germline V gene, CDR1 is LGHNA and CDR2 is YNFKEQ. Trimming took 4 bases from V and 6 from J; bases not matched to a gene: 4. CDR3 size: 15 residues. The CDR3 sequence is CASSLGLAGVNEQFF. For the CDR3, the DNA is TGTGCCAGCAGCCTGGGACTAGCGGGCGTCAATGAGCAGTTCTTC.

The genes are TRBV18 and TRBJ1-1; D gene ambiguous. Germline values: CDR1 KGHSH, CDR2 LQKENI. This CDR3 spans 15 amino acids. V lost 6 bases to trimming and J lost 2 bases, with 16 bases between them. The CDR3 is CASSPTWVDNTEAFF. As DNA, the CDR3 is TGTGCCAGCTCCCCAACATGGGTAGACAACACTGAAGCTTTCTTT.

This chain links TRBV4-1 with TRBJ2-5; the D is unclear. Germline loops: CDR1 MGHRA, CDR2 YSYEKL. The CDR3 is 16 amino acids. The ends were cut back, 3 bases at V and 1 base at J, with 15 bases in the middle. Here the CDR3 reads CASSQEARRRQETQYF. CDR3 in DNA: TGCGCCAGCAGCCAGGAAGCTAGAAGGCGCCAAGAGACCCAGTACTTC.

V usage is TRBV18 and J usage is TRBJ2-3, with D possibly being TRBD1 (6 bases). The CDR3 is 17 amino acids. Trimming stripped 1 base from V and 4 bases from J, with 18 bases between. Germline loops: CDR1 KGHSH, CDR2 LQKENI. The CDR3 bases are TGTGCCAGCTCACCACGCCTGCCCGGGACAAGTCCAGATACGCAGTATTTT. This sequence encodes CASSPRLPGTSPDTQYF. The variable domain in full, with the rest retrieved from reference TRBV18 and TRBJ2-3, is NAGVMQNPRHLVRRRGQEARLRCSPMKGHSHVYWYRQLPEEGLKFMVYLQKENIIDESGMPKERFSAEFPKEGPSILRIQQVVRGDSAAYFCASSPRLPGTSPDTQYFGPGTRLTVL.

The chain couples TRBV18 to TRBJ2-1, with 9 nucleotides matching TRBD1. J was trimmed by 3 bases and V by 5 bases; bases with no gene match: 5. Germline CDR1 reads KGHSH; CDR2 reads LQKENI. This CDR3 region has 15 residues. Here the CDR3 reads CASSVRDRVYNEQFF. DNA for the CDR3: TGTGCCAGCTCAGTCCGGGACAGGGTCTACAATGAGCAGTTCTTC.

This clone was counted a single time. The genes are TRBV27 and TRBJ1-4; perhaps TRBD1 as D (5 bases). CDR3 length: 15 residues. The ends were cut back, 5 bases at V and 5 bases at J, with 15 bases in the middle. Germline V gene sequence: CDR1 MNHEY, CDR2 SMNVEV (reference sequence). In nucleotides, the CDR3 is TGTGCCAGCAGTCCCCTTCAGGGTACGAATGAAAAACTGTTTTTT. As protein: CASSPLQGTNEKLFF. The variable domain in full, with the rest retrieved from reference TRBV27 and TRBJ1-4, is EAQVTQNPRYLITVTGKKLTVTCSQNMNHEYMSWYRQDPGLGLRQIYYSMNVEVTDKGDVPEGYKVSRKEKRNFPLILESPSPNQTSLYFCASSPLQGTNEKLFFGSGTQLSVL.

The chain links TRBV5-4 to TRBJ2-3, with TRBD2 identical over 7 bases. CDR1 and CDR2 from the germline V gene are SGHNT and YYREEE (reference sequence). With 1 base clipped from V and 4 bases from J, the junction kept 6 bases outside the gene matches. The CDR3 contains 15 residues. In DNA form, the CDR3 reads TGTGCCAGCAGCTTGTTTGGCGGGGGAGCAGATACGCAGTATTTT. Amino acids: CASSLFGGGADTQYF.

This chain uses TRBV10-1 with TRBJ2-3, with TRBD1 as a possible D gene (5 bases). This CDR3 spans 11 amino acids. In germline, CDR1 is WNHNN, CDR2 SYGVQD (reference sequence). Trimming shortened V by 2 bases and J by 11 bases, and 8 bases separated the two germline ends. For the CDR3, the DNA is TGCGCCAGCAGTGAGACAGGAAGGCAGTATTTT. It translates to CASSETGRQYF.

The chain links TRBV7-9 to TRBJ2-7; D could derive from TRBD1 or TRBD2 (6 bases each). Germline V gives CDR1 SEHNR, CDR2 FQNEAQ (reference sequence). V lost 3 bases to trimming and J lost 7 bases, with 16 bases between them. The CDR3 totals 14 residues. CDR3 DNA: TGTGCCAGCAGCTTTACGGGGGCCTCGGGGGAGCAGTACTTC. It is translated as CASSFTGASGEQYF.

Note on this clone: The junction shows a germline mismatch at one end, possibly a read error. This sequence joins TRBV7-7 and TRBJ2-2; 7 positions match TRBD2. Germline-derived CDR1 and CDR2 are SSHAT and FNYEAQ (reference sequence). The CDR3 consists of 16 residues. CDR3 in DNA: TGTGCTAGCAGCTCCCGACTCGGCGGGGGAACCGGGGAGCTGTTTTTT. The encoded protein is CASSSRLGGGTGELFF.

The chain uses TRBV29-1 and TRBJ2-3; TRBD2 agrees at 10 bases. There are 14 residues in the CDR3. V lost 6 bases to trimming and J lost 5 bases; unmatched junction nucleotides: 8. The germline CDR1 and CDR2 sequences are SQVTM and ANQGSEA. CDR3 residues: CSVGLAGGGDTQYF. The CDR3 DNA reads as TGCAGCGTCGGATTAGCGGGAGGAGGAGATACGCAGTATTTT.

The gene calls are TRBV28 and TRBJ2-7; 9 nucleotides line up with TRBD1. The J segment lost 1 base and the V segment lost 6 bases, leaving 7 bases of the junction unmatched. The germline V gene encodes CDR1 MDHEN and CDR2 SYDVKM. The CDR3 contains 15 residues. The CDR3 loop reads CASRPGQGPSYEQYF. Here the CDR3 DNA reads TGTGCCAGCAGACCCGGACAGGGGCCATCCTACGAGCAGTACTTC.